The TCR beta chain described here comes from a study of shared clonotypes between healthy human individuals. Overall study results and limits: Against clonotypes common to all four donors, non-shared ones had lower generation probabilities.

Free of recent acute infections or vaccinations, the donors were healthy HIV-negative adults. The V gene's germline CDR1 is MNHEY and CDR2 SVGAGI. The CDR3 is made up of 15 amino acids. V lost 6 bases and J 6 bases, leaving 18 bases between the germline ends. Sequencing was performed with immunoSEQ multiplex PCR; in TCRdb, only in-frame clones are kept and a portion is missing. This table has approximately 2.5 million clones, over 85% appearing once. For this clone: Its antigen is not identified.

This TCR came from a young man in good health. Some clones in this sample may be carry-over from other donors' samples. J is TRBJ1-5 and V is TRBV6-5; D is ambiguous. Sequencing used naive CD4+ T cells from PBMCs. Subset of the sample: CD45RA+ positively selected. The chain's CDR3 is CASRKTPGAGQPQHF. The CDR3, as DNA: TGTGCCAGCAGGAAGACCCCAGGCGCCGGTCAGCCCCAGCATTTT.